The clone carrying this TCR beta chain was counted once. This sample also contains other DNA sequences that code for the same CDR3. The CDR3 covers 14 residues. Germline-derived CDR1 and CDR2 are KGHSH and LQKENI. Unmatched junction bases numbered 5, after V lost 3 bases and J lost 4 bases. Genomic DNA of every subset was divided equally among multiple immunoSEQ plates. Method: immunoSEQ multiplex PCR; TCRdb's copy keeps in-frame clones and lacks some. The data hold 2 million to 2.5 million clones, with more than 80% observed a single time. The data are from a study of shared clonotypes between healthy human individuals.

The sequence was collected from a man between 18 and 35 years old in good health. Some clones in this sample may be carry-over from other donors' samples. Sequencing was performed on naive CD4+ T cells from PBMCs. Subset defined: CD45RA+ positively selected. The chain employs TRBV18 and TRBJ2-7; 8 bases match TRBD2. The CDR3 DNA reads TGTGCCAGCTCACCGAGAACTAGCGGTTACGAGCAGTACTTC. It yields the protein CASSPRTSGYEQYF.